The entry that follows covers one T cell receptor (beta chain) sequence. The sample has other DNA sequences that encode this CDR3 too. The data originate from a study of blood T cell repertoires in COVID-19. The table came from immunoSEQ multiplex PCR; TCRdb's copy has only in-frame clones and leaves some out. The data show around 350,000 clones, around 87% seen once. The CDR3 has 15 amino acids. V lost 3 bases, J lost 3 bases, and 6 bases stayed unmatched. Germline CDR1 SGDLS, CDR2 YYNGEE. The clonotype comes from a human donor in a cohort sampled during active COVID-19. The sample consisted of peripheral blood. The chain recombines TRBV9 with TRBJ2-5; 9 positions agree with TRBD1. This chain's CDR3 is CASSARTGEEETQYF. DNA for the CDR3: TGTGCCAGCAGCGCTAGGACAGGGGAGGAAGAGACCCAGTACTTC.